Detailed here is one TCR beta chain. Its antigen is not identified. Since no conserved phenylalanine or tryptophan closes the CDR3, a read error is the likely cause. This record belongs to a study of T cell repertoires in cytomegalovirus infection. Across the study: Evidence of both CMV infection and a matching HLA type came from public TCR beta signatures. Notes on the study in general: Summed frequency of shared TCR beta families picked out CMV carriers who also had the relevant HLA.

MiXCR, run by TCRdb on the reads, gives a single entry per CDR3 protein. This sample has hundreds of thousands of distinct CDR3 sequences, with roughly 31% found just once. What was sequenced was PBMCs. The origin of this receptor is a human donor in good health (CMV status not recorded). Some clones in this sample may be carry-over from other donors' samples.

This CDR3 reads CACSLDRGTDAFL. CDR3 in DNA: TGTGCCTGCAGCTTGGACAGGGGAACTGATGCTTTCTTG. The chain recombines TRBV7-8 with TRBJ1-1, with 9 bases identical to TRBD1. Germline assignment: CDR1 SGHVS and CDR2 FQNEAQ. The CDR3 runs to 13 residues.